This is a list of T cell receptor beta chains from one sample in a study of cytomegalovirus exposure and HLA in healthy donors. Sequencing was performed with immunoSEQ multiplex PCR; in TCRdb, only in-frame clones are kept and a portion is missing. In the table there are 150,000 to 200,000 clones, roughly three quarters of which are singletons. The sample taken for sequencing was PBMCs. The receptor set was obtained from a woman aged 40 to 50 in good health and CMV-seropositive. Each CDR3 is given with its conserved first and last residue. The D gene is left open where the match is weak. Clone size is stated in some rows and not others, as once, few, many or a class when expanded.

CASRGANQPQHF TGTGCCAGTAGGGGGGCCAATCAGCCCCAGCATTTT TRBJ1-5 TRBV19 NA NA
CASSSILGRFLSYEQYF TGTGCCAGCAGTTCCATCCTGGGCAGGTTCCTATCCTACGAGCAGTACTTC TRBJ2-7 TRBV28 NA few
CASSPGQPYQETQYF TGTGCCAGCAGCCCCGGACAGCCCTACCAAGAGACCCAGTACTTC TRBJ2-5 TRBV7-6 NA NA
CASRPPPGTVYEQYF TGTGCCAGCAGGCCCCCCCCCGGGACAGTCTACGAGCAGTACTTC TRBJ2-7 TRBV28 TRBD1 NA
CASSESPGTEAFF TGCGCCAGCAGTGAGTCCCCAGGTACTGAAGCTTTCTTT TRBJ1-1 TRBV10-1 NA few
CASSQTVATNEKLFF TGCGCCAGCAGCCAGACAGTTGCAACTAATGAAAAACTGTTTTTT TRBJ1-4 TRBV5-1 NA NA
CASIATRRQPQHF TGTGCCAGCATCGCTACGAGGAGACAGCCCCAGCATTTT TRBJ1-5 TRBV28 NA NA
CASSPGQGNSPLHF TGCGCCAGCAGCCCGGGACAGGGTAATTCACCCCTCCACTTT TRBJ1-6 TRBV5-1 TRBD1 few
CASSLVPGGTETQYF TGTGCCAGCAGCTTAGTTCCCGGAGGGACGGAGACCCAGTACTTC TRBJ2-5 TRBV11-2 NA once
CASSTGPTYEQYF TGCGCCAGTTCGACAGGACCAACCTACGAGCAGTACTTC TRBJ2-7 TRBV5-1 NA NA
CAWREQETQYF TGTGCCTGGAGAGAGCAAGAGACCCAGTACTTC TRBJ2-5 TRBV30 NA NA
CASTTQGLGELFF TGTGCCAGTACAACCCAGGGGCTCGGGGAGCTGTTTTTT TRBJ2-2 TRBV19 NA NA
CASSPNYYEQYF TGCGCCAGCAGTCCCAACTACTACGAGCAGTACTTC TRBJ2-7 TRBV5-1 NA NA
CASSEGIGGWTEAFF TGTGCCAGCAGTGAAGGGATCGGAGGATGGACTGAAGCTTTCTTT TRBJ1-1 TRBV6-1 NA few
CASSSTGRYGYTF TGTGCCAGCAGCTCGACAGGGAGGTATGGCTACACCTTC TRBJ1-2 TRBV5-6 TRBD1 NA
CASSSEAWGNTEAFF TGTGCCAGCAGCTCAGAGGCTTGGGGCAACACTGAAGCTTTCTTT TRBJ1-1 TRBV7-2 NA NA
CASSGTGLDGYTF TGTGCCAGCTCTGGGACAGGGCTGGATGGCTACACCTTC TRBJ1-2 TRBV18 TRBD1 once
CASSLGSVPSKTNSNQPQHF TGTGCCAGCAGCTTAGGTAGCGTCCCGAGCAAAACTAATAGCAATCAGCCCCAGCATTTT TRBJ1-5 TRBV7-8 NA NA
CASSESGGGDGYTF TGCGCCAGCAGTGAGTCGGGGGGGGGAGATGGCTACACCTTC TRBJ1-2 TRBV10-2 NA NA
CAWSVGIDKPMKKLFF TGTGCCTGGAGTGTCGGCATAGACAAACCCATGAAAAAACTGTTTTTT TRBJ1-4 TRBV30 NA NA
CASSWGDQPQHF TGTGCCAGCAGCTGGGGAGATCAGCCCCAGCATTTT TRBJ1-5 TRBV7-9 NA NA
CASSPGIGTGEQFF TGTGCCAGCAGCCCCGGGATAGGGACTGGTGAGCAGTTCTTC TRBJ2-1 TRBV11-3 NA NA
CAWSKGIGSPLHF TGTGCCTGGAGCAAGGGGATTGGTTCACCCCTCCACTTT TRBJ1-6 TRBV30 NA NA
CASSRTSGGAVGAGELFF TGTGCCAGCAGCCGGACTAGCGGGGGGGCGGTAGGGGCCGGGGAGCTGTTTTTT TRBJ2-2 TRBV9 TRBD2 NA
CASSLNGGAYNEQFF TGTGCCAGCAGCTTAAACGGGGGGGCTTACAATGAGCAGTTCTTC TRBJ2-1 TRBV7-9 TRBD2 NA
CASSPSTGELFF TGTGCCAGCAGCCCCTCGACCGGGGAGCTGTTTTTT TRBJ2-2 TRBV5-6 NA NA
CSASHDTEAFF TGCAGTGCTAGTCATGACACTGAAGCTTTCTTT TRBJ1-1 TRBV20-1 NA NA
CASSSTTSEQYF TGTGCCAGCAGTTCGACAACATCCGAGCAGTACTTC TRBJ2-7 TRBV28 NA few
CASSLGELAGDNEQFF TGTGCTAGCAGCTTAGGTGAACTAGCGGGAGACAATGAGCAGTTCTTC TRBJ2-1 TRBV7-7 TRBD2 NA
CAWSTGPNTEAFF TGTGCCTGGAGTACAGGGCCTAACACTGAAGCTTTCTTT TRBJ1-1 TRBV30 NA NA
CAWRDRLPGTGAKDTQYF TGTGCCTGGAGGGATCGATTACCCGGGACAGGGGCGAAGGATACGCAGTATTTT TRBJ2-3 TRBV30 TRBD1 NA
CAITPGTSGGVETQYF TGTGCCATCACCCCCGGGACTAGCGGGGGGGTGGAGACCCAGTACTTC TRBJ2-5 TRBV10-3 TRBD2 NA
CASMLDRSYGYTF TGTGCCAGCATGTTGGACAGATCCTATGGCTACACCTTC TRBJ1-2 TRBV2 NA NA
CASSQGDRGTGELFF TGCGCCAGCAGCCAAGGGGACAGGGGGACCGGGGAGCTGTTTTTT TRBJ2-2 TRBV4-3 TRBD1 NA
CASSVGSTSGEETQYF TGTGCCAGCAGCGTAGGGTCGACTAGCGGGGAAGAGACCCAGTACTTC TRBJ2-5 TRBV9 TRBD2 NA
CASSLALGAQYEQYF TGTGCCAGCAGCTTAGCCTTGGGGGCCCAATACGAGCAGTACTTC TRBJ2-7 TRBV7-6 NA few
CASNRQPVWKTVF TGCGCCAGCAACCGACAACCCGTCTGGAAAACTGTTTTT TRBJ1-4 TRBV10-2 NA NA
CASSADRGGNTGELFF TGTGCCAGCAGCGCGGACAGGGGGGGGAACACCGGGGAGCTGTTTTTT TRBJ2-2 TRBV9 TRBD1 once
CASAVGGNTIYF TGTGCCAGCGCGGTTGGTGGAAACACCATATATTTT TRBJ1-3 TRBV6-1 NA NA
CASSMGPSRELFF TGTGCCAGTAGTATGGGCCCCTCCAGGGAGCTGTTTTTT TRBJ2-2 TRBV19 NA NA
CATSREGGNTEAFF TGTGCCACCAGCAGAGAGGGAGGGAACACTGAAGCTTTCTTT TRBJ1-1 TRBV15 NA NA
CASSFAGQNGEAFF TGCGCCAGCAGCTTCGCAGGCCAGAACGGTGAAGCTTTCTTT TRBJ1-1 TRBV5-1 NA NA
CASSQDSGLSSGANVLTF TGCGCCAGCAGCCAAGACTCGGGTTTAAGCTCTGGGGCCAACGTCCTGACTTTC TRBJ2-6 TRBV4-1 NA NA
CATRTGGALHEQYF TGTGCCACCAGGACAGGGGGCGCGTTACACGAGCAGTACTTC TRBJ2-7 TRBV15 TRBD1 once
CASSTLGGASGYTF TGTGCCAGCAGTACCCTGGGGGGGGCAAGTGGCTACACCTTC TRBJ1-2 TRBV6-4 NA NA
CASSPDRDYGYTF TGTGCCAGCAGCCCGGACAGAGACTATGGCTACACCTTC TRBJ1-2 TRBV5-4 NA NA
CASSAQGGTGGSGYTF TGTGCCAGCAGCGCCCAAGGGGGGACAGGGGGCTCTGGCTACACCTTC TRBJ1-2 TRBV9 TRBD1 NA
CASSSRDRGSPNSPLHF TGTGCCAGCAGTTCACGGGACAGGGGCTCTCCAAATTCACCCCTCCACTTT TRBJ1-6 TRBV7-9 TRBD1 few
CASSRGQGRNQPQHF TGTGCCAGCAGCCGCGGACAGGGCCGCAATCAGCCCCAGCATTTT TRBJ1-5 TRBV7-6 TRBD1 once
CASSLEGQVEQYF TGCGCCAGCAGCTTAGAGGGACAGGTCGAGCAGTACTTC TRBJ2-7 TRBV5-1 TRBD1 NA
CASSFPRTSGGAGEQFF TGTGCCAGCAGTTTTCCTCGGACTAGCGGGGGGGCCGGGGAGCAGTTCTTC TRBJ2-1 TRBV28 TRBD2 NA